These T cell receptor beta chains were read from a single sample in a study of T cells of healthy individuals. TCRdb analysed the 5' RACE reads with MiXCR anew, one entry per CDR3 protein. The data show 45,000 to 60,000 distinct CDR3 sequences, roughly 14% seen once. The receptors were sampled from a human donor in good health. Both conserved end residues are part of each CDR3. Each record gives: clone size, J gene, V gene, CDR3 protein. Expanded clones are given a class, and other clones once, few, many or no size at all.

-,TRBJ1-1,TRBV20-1,CSAQRGTTEAFF
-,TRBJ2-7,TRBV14,CASSQDRGRTSGPSYEQYF
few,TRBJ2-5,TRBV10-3,CAISVRLAGEQETQYF
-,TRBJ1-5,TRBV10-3,CAISDSLNQPQHF
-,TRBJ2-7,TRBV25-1,CASSHQGAAYEQYF
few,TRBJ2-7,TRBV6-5,CASSLRTSSYEQYF
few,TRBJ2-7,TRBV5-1,CASSNLGGSYEQYF
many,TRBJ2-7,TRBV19,CASSRGTAYEQYF
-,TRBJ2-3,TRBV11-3,CASSRDRLTDTQYF
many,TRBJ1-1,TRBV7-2,CASSANNVGEAFF
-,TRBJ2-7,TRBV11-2,CASSIEQVSYEQYF
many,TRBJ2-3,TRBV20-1,CSAPPGREGGTDTQYF
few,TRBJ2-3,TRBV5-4,CASSPRDGSTDTQYF
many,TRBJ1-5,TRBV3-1,CASSQGGRGNSNQPQHF
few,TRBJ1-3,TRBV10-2,CASSERGSGNTIYF
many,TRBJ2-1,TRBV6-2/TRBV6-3,CASTRGLAGTYNEQFF
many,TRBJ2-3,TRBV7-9,CASSPRGLAGGGDTQYF
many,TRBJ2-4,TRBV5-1,CASSLVLGSWNIQYF
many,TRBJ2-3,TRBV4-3,CASSQGSGGAKDTQYF
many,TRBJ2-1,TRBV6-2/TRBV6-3,CASSYSKLRNEQFF
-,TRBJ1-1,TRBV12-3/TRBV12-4,CASSFQGLNTEAFF
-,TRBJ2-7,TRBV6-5,CASSLGQLSYEQYF
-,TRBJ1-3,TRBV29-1,CSVEGGLLGNTIYF
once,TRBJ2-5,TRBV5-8,CASSARQIQETQYF
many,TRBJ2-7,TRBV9,CASSEGTDSPEQYF
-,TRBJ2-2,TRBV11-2,CASSLVYTGELFF
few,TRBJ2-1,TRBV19,CASWAMGQGYEQFF
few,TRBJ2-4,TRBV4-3,CASSLAATGTGGGENIQYF
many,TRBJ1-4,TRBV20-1,CSARDIKRGTNEKLFF
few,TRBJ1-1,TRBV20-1,CSARGSSGVEAFF
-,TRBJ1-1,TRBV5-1,CASSPGAAFGATEAFF
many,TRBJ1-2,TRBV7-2,CASSTHGGSNYGYTF
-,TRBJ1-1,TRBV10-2,CACAMYTEAFF
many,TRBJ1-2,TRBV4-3,CASSQVYSKAGYTF
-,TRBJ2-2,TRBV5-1,CASSNTSGRSYLGELFF
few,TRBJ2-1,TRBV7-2,CASTYPWGNDEQFF
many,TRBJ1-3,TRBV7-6,CASSTSGVRSPLAGNTIYF
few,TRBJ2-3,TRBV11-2,CASTRTSGDSSGTDTQYF
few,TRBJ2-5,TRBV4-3,CASSQEQGQETQYF
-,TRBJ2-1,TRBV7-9,CASSLVDPNEQFF
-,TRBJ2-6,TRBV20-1,CSAYSGVSGANVLTF